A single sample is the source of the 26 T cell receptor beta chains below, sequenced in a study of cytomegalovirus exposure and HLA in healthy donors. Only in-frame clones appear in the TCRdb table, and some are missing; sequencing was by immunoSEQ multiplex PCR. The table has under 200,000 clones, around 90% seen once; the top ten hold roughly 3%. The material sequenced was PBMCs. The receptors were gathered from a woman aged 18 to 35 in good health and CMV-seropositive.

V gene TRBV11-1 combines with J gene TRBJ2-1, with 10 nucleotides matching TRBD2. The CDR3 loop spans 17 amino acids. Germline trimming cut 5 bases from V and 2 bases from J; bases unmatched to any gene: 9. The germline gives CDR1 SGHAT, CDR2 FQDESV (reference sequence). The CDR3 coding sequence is TGTGCCAGCAGCCTACCCGGACTAGCGGTGACCTACAATGAGCAGTTCTTC. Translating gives CASSLPGLAVTYNEQFF.

CDR3: CASSVPVTGYEQYF. Here the CDR3 DNA reads TGTGCCAGCAGTGTCCCGGTGACAGGCTACGAGCAGTACTTC. The J gene is TRBJ2-7, the V gene TRBV6-1; TRBD1 might be the D (6 bases). The germline V gene encodes CDR1 MNHNS and CDR2 SASEGT. The CDR3 spans 14 residues. V lost 4 bases and J 3 bases, leaving 13 bases between the germline ends.

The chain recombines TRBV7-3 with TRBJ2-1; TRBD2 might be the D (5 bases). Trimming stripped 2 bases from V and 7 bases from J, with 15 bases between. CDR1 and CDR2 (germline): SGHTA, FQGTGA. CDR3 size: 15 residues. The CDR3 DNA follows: TGTGCCAGCAGCTTATACCCCTCGACGGGGAATGAGCAGTTCTTC. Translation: CASSLYPSTGNEQFF.

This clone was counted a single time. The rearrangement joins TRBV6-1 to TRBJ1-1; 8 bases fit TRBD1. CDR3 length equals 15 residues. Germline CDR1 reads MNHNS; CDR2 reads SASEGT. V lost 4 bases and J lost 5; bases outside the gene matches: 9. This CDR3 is CASSGNRGIVTEAFF. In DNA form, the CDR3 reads TGTGCCAGCAGTGGAAACAGGGGGATCGTAACTGAAGCTTTCTTT.

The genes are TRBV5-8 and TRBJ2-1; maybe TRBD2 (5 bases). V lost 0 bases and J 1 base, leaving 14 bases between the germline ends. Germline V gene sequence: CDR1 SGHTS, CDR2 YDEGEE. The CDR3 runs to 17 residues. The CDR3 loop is CASSLGVLTGSYNEQFF. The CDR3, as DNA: TGTGCCAGCAGCTTGGGGGTCTTAACGGGGTCCTACAATGAGCAGTTCTTC. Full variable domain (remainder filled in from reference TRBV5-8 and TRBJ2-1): EAGVTQSPTHLIKTRGQQATLRCSPISGHTSVYWYQQALGLGLQFLLWYDEGEERNRGNFPPRFSGRQFPNYSSELNVNALELEDSALYLCASSLGVLTGSYNEQFFGPGTRLTVL.

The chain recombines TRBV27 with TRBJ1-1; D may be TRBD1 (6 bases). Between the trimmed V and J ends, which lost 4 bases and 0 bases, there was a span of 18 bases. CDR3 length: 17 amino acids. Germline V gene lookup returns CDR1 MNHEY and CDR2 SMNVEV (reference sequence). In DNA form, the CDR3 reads TGTGCCAGCAGTTCTTATCTCAGGGGCTACATGAACACTGAAGCTTTCTTT. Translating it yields CASSSYLRGYMNTEAFF.

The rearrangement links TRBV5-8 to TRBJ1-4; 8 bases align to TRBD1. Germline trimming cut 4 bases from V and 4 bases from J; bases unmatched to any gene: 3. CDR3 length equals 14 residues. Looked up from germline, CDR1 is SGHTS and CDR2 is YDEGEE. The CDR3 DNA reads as TGTGCCAGCAGCCCCGGACAGGGTAATGAAAAACTGTTTTTT. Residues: CASSPGQGNEKLFF.

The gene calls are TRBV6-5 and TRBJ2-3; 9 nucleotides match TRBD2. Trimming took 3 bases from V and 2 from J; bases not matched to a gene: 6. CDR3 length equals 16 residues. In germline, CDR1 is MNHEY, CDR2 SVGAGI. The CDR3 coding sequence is TGTGCCAGCAGTTATGGCGCTAGCGGGACCACAGATACGCAGTATTTT. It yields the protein CASSYGASGTTDTQYF.

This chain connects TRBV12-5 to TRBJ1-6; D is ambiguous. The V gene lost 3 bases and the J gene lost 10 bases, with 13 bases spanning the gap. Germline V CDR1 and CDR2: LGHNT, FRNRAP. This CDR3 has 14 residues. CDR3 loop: CASGLSRGSSPLHF. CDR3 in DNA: TGTGCTAGTGGTTTATCCCGAGGGAGCTCACCCCTCCACTTT.

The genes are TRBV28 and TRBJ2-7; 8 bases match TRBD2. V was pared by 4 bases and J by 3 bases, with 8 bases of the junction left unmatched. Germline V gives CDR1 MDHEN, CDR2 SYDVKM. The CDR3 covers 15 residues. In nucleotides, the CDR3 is TGTGCCAGCAGTTCCCCGGGACGGGAGGGCTACGAGCAGTACTTC. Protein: CASSSPGREGYEQYF.

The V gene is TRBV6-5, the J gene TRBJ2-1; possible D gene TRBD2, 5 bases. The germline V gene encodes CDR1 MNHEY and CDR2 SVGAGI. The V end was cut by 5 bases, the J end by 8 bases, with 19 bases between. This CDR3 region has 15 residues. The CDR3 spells CASSTLAALSHEQFF. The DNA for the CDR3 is TGTGCCAGCAGTACCCTAGCCGCCCTTAGTCATGAGCAGTTCTTC.

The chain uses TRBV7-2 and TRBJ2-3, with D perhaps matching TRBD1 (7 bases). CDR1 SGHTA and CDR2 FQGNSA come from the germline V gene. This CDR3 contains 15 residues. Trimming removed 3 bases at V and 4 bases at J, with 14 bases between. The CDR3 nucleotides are TGTGCCAGCAGCTTCCGAGGCGGGACAGCAGATACGCAGTATTTT. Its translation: CASSFRGGTADTQYF.

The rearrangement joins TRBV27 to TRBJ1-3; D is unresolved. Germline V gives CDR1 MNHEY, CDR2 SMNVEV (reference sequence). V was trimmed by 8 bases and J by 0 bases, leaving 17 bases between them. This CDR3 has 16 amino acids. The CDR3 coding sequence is TGTGCCAGCCCTTCCCCGGAGATTAGCTCTGGAAACACCATATATTTT. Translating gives CASPSPEISSGNTIYF.

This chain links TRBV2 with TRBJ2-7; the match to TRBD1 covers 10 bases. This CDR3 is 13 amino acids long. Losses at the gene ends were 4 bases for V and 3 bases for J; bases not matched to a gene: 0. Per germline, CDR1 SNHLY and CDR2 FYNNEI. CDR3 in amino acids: CASSGTGGYEQYF. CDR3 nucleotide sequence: TGTGCCAGCAGTGGGACAGGGGGCTACGAGCAGTACTTC.

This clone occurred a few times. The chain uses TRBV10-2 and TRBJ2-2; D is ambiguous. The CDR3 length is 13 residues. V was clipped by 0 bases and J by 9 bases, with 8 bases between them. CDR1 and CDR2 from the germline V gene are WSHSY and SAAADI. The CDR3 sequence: CASSESAARELFF. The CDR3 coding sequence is TGCGCCAGCAGTGAGTCCGCGGCCCGGGAGCTGTTTTTT.

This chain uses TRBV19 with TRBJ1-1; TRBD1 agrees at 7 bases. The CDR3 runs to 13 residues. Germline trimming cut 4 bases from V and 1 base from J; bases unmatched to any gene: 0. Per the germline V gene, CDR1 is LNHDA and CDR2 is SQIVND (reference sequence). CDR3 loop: CASSTGGNTEAFF. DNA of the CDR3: TGTGCCAGTAGTACAGGGGGGAACACTGAAGCTTTCTTT.

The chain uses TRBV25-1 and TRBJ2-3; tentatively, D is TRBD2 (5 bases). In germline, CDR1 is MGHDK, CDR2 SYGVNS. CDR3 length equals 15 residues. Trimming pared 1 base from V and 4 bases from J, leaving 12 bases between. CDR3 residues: CASSELSTGADTQYF. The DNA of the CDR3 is TGTGCCAGCAGTGAATTGAGCACCGGGGCAGATACGCAGTATTTT.

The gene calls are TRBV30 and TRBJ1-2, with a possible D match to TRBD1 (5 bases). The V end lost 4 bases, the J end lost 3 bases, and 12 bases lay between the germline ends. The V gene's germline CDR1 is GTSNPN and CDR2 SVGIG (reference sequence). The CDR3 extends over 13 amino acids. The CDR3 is CAWTKTGYYGYTF. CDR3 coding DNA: TGTGCCTGGACTAAAACAGGCTACTATGGCTACACCTTC. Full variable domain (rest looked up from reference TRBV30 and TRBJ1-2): SQTIHQWPATLVQPVGSPLSLECTVEGTSNPNLYWYRQAAGRGLQLLFYSVGIGQISSEVPQNLSASRPQDRQFILSSKKLLLSDSGFYLCAWTKTGYYGYTFGSGTRLTVV.

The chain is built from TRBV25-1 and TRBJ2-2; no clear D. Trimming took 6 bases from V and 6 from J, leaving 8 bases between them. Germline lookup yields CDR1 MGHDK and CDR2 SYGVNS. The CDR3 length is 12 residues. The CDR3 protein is CASRPSAGELFF. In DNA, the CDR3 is TGTGCCAGCAGGCCCAGCGCCGGGGAGCTGTTTTTT.

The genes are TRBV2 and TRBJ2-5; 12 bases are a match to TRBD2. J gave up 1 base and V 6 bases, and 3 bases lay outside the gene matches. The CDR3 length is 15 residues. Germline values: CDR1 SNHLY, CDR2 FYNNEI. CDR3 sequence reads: CASRGTSGLQETQYF. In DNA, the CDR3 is TGTGCCAGCAGGGGGACTAGCGGGCTCCAAGAGACCCAGTACTTC.

The CDR3 DNA reads as TGTGCCAGCAGCCCCGGGGGGACCGCAAATACGCAGTATTTT. Residues: CASSPGGTANTQYF. This sequence joins TRBV7-8 and TRBJ2-3; TRBD2 aligns across 7 bases. Losses at the gene ends were 5 bases for V and 7 bases for J; bases not matched to a gene: 9. Germline V gene data show CDR1 as SGHVS and CDR2 as FQNEAQ. The CDR3 has 14 residues.

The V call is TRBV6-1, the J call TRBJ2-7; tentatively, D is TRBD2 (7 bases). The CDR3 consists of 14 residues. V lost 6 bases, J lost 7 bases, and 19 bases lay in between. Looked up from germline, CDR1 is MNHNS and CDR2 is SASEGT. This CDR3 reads CASRKGVGEGEQYF. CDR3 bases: TGTGCCAGCAGGAAGGGGGTTGGGGAGGGGGAGCAGTACTTC.

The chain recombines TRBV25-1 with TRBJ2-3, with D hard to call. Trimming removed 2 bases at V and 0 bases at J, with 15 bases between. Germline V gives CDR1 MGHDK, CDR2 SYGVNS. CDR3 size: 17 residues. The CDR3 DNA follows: TGTGCCAGCAGTGAACGCCCGGTCGGAGCTAGCACAGATACGCAGTATTTT. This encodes CASSERPVGASTDTQYF.

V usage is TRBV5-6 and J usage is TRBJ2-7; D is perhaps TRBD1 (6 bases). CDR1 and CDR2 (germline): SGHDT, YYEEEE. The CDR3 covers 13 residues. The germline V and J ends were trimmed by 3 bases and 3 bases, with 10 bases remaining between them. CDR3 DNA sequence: TGTGCCAGCAGCTCGACAGGATACTACGAGCAGTACTTC. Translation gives CASSSTGYYEQYF.

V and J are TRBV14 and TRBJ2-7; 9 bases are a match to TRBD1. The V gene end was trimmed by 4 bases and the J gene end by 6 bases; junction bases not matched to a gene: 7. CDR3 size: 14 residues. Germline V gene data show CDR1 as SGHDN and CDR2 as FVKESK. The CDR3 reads CASSPDRGYGEQYF. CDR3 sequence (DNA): TGTGCCAGCAGCCCGGACAGGGGCTATGGCGAGCAGTACTTC.

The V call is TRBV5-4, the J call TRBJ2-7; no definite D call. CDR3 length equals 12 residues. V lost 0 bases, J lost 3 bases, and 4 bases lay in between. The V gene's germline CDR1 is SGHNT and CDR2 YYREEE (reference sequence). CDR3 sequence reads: CASSLGNYEQYF. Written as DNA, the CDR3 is TGTGCCAGCAGCTTGGGTAACTACGAGCAGTACTTC.